The clone carrying this T cell receptor beta chain showed up many times. Germline CDR1 reads SGHRS; CDR2 reads YFSETQ. V gave up 0 bases and J gave up 4 bases, with 11 bases separating them. This CDR3 contains 14 residues. Then a second PCR, running about 7 to 11 cycles, was carried out with a sample-barcoded 5' primer and a J-beta primer mix. TCRdb re-derived calls from the 5' RACE reads in MiXCR, one entry per CDR3 protein. This repertoire shows 1.5 million to 2 million distinct CDR3 sequences, just under 50% found once; its top ten account for 2% to 2.5%. The sample comes from a study of blood T cells in healthy people across ages.

V usage is TRBV5-1 and J usage is TRBJ2-7; possibly TRBD2 for D (6 bases). The TCR was taken from a woman aged 35 to 49 in good health. Sequencing input: blood. Here the CDR3 DNA reads TGCGCCAGCAGCTTGGATGCGGGGACGTACGAGCAGTACTTC. Protein product: CASSLDAGTYEQYF.